A selection of T cell receptor beta chains follows, all from one sample in a study of blood T cell repertoires in COVID-19. Profiled with immunoSEQ multiplex PCR; TCRdb holds only in-frame clones, not every one. Of under 300,000 clones detected, more than 85% appear once; the ten largest clones hold just under 9%. What was sequenced was PBMCs or T cells enriched from blood (not recorded which). These receptors were obtained from a man between 35 and 55 years old who had recovered from COVID-19. CDR3s include the opening cysteine and the closing phenylalanine or tryptophan. Fields, in order: D gene, J gene, V gene, clone size, CDR3 DNA, CDR3 protein. D genes are given only for firm matches. Only some rows state a clone size, as once, few, many or a class for expanded clones.

TRBD1,TRBJ1-2,TRBV2,-,TGTGCCAGCAGTGAAAAAAGGGACAGGGTGGTACGCGGCTACACCTTC,CASSEKRDRVVRGYTF
-,TRBJ2-3,TRBV6-5,-,TGTGCCAGCAGTTACGTCGCAGGGAAGGCAGATACGCAGTATTTT,CASSYVAGKADTQYF
TRBD1,TRBJ1-2,TRBV4-3,-,TGCGCCAGCAGCCGGGGACAGGGGATGTATGGCTACACCTTC,CASSRGQGMYGYTF
TRBD1,TRBJ1-4,TRBV6-5,-,TGTGCCAGCAGTTACAGGACAGGACCTAATGAAAAACTGTTTTTT,CASSYRTGPNEKLFF
TRBD1,TRBJ2-5,TRBV6-5,-,TGTGCCAGCCAGGGGGCGAGGGAGACCCAGTACTTC,CASQGARETQYF
TRBD2,TRBJ2-1,TRBV5-6,-,TGTGCCAGCAGCTTTTTTCCGGCGGGGGGGCGGGATGAGCAGTTCTTC,CASSFFPAGGRDEQFF
-,TRBJ1-5,TRBV18,-,TGTGCCAGCTCACCACGGGAGGCTAGCAATCAGCCCCAGCATTTT,CASSPREASNQPQHF
TRBD1,TRBJ2-2,TRBV28,-,TGTGCCAGCAGTCTGAACAGGGGTTTAATTATAACCGGGGAGCTGTTTTTT,CASSLNRGLIITGELFF
-,TRBJ2-7,TRBV30,-,TGTGCCTGTTCACCGAGCTCCTACGAGCAGTACTTC,CACSPSSYEQYF
TRBD2,TRBJ2-7,TRBV5-6,-,TGTGCCAGCAGCGTACTAGCGGAGTACGAGCAGTACTTC,CASSVLAEYEQYF
TRBD1,TRBJ2-2,TRBV10-3,-,TGTGCCATCAGTGAAGGGGGGACAGGTCAGACCGGGGAGCTGTTTTTT,CAISEGGTGQTGELFF
TRBD1,TRBJ2-7,TRBV18,many,TGTGCCAGCTCACCTGACAGGGCTTATAACGAGCAGTACTTC,CASSPDRAYNEQYF
-,TRBJ2-6,TRBV6-2/TRBV6-3,-,TGTGCCAGCAGTTACAAAGGACTGCACTCTTCCGGGGCCAACGTCCTGACTTTC,CASSYKGLHSSGANVLTF
TRBD2,TRBJ2-3,TRBV6-2/TRBV6-3,-,TGTGCCAGCAGTGCGCTAGCGGGAGGACTCACAGATACGCAGTATTTT,CASSALAGGLTDTQYF
TRBD1,TRBJ2-2,TRBV9,few,TGTGCCAGCAGCGGAGGGCAGGGGGCATTCGGGGAGCTGTTTTTT,CASSGGQGAFGELFF
TRBD1,TRBJ1-6,TRBV18,-,TGTGCCACAGCCCGGGACAGGGGTCTAGGAGGCTCACCCCTCCACTTT,CATARDRGLGGSPLHF
-,TRBJ1-1,TRBV10-3,once,TGTGCCATCAGTGAGTTTCGCACTGAAGCTTTCTTT,CAISEFRTEAFF
-,TRBJ1-2,TRBV5-4,-,TGTGCCAGCAGCTTGGTACTGGGGGCGAACTATGGCTACACCTTC,CASSLVLGANYGYTF
TRBD1,TRBJ1-2,TRBV10-3,few,TGTGCCATCAGGAAGATGACAGGGGCGGACTATGGCTACACCTTC,CAIRKMTGADYGYTF
-,TRBJ2-2,TRBV19,few,TGTGCCAGTAGTCTATATGGTACCGGGGAGCTGTTTTTT,CASSLYGTGELFF
TRBD2,TRBJ2-7,TRBV5-4,-,TGTGCCAGCAGCTTGGGACTAGCGGGGGACGTCTACGAGCAGTACTTC,CASSLGLAGDVYEQYF
-,TRBJ2-7,TRBV12-3/TRBV12-4,-,TGTGCCAGCAGGTCAGGGGTACGCCACGAGCAGTACTTC,CASRSGVRHEQYF
TRBD1,TRBJ2-7,TRBV19,-,TGTGCCAGTAGCCCTATCCCGGGACAGGGGGCTTACGAGCAGTACTTC,CASSPIPGQGAYEQYF
-,TRBJ2-5,TRBV7-9,-,TGTGCCAGCAGCTTATTGGAGGGAAAAGGAGAGACCCAGTACTTC,CASSLLEGKGETQYF
TRBD1,TRBJ2-1,TRBV5-1,once,TGCGCCAGCAGCCCCTTGGGACAGGCGTACAATGAGCAGTTCTTC,CASSPLGQAYNEQFF
-,TRBJ1-2,TRBV5-1,-,TGCGCCAGCAGTCCCAGGTGGACAGTCGAGGGCTATGGCTACACCTTC,CASSPRWTVEGYGYTF
-,TRBJ2-3,TRBV4-1,-,TGCGCCAGCAGCTATGTCACAGATACGCAGTATTTT,CASSYVTDTQYF
-,TRBJ2-7,TRBV5-5,-,TGTGCCAGCAGCTTGATGGAGGGACAGTACTTC,CASSLMEGQYF
-,TRBJ2-2,TRBV11-2,-,TGTGCCAGCAGCTTAGTCTGGCGACCGGACAGACATTACACCGGGGAGCTGTTTTTT,CASSLVWRPDRHYTGELFF
-,TRBJ2-3,TRBV7-9,-,TGTGCCAGCAGCGGGCCAAAGGTTACGCAGTATTTT,CASSGPKVTQYF